The clone carrying this TCR beta chain was counted between two and nine times. Its matching antigen is unknown. Germline values: CDR1 LNHDA, CDR2 SQIVND (reference sequence). This CDR3 is 16 amino acids long. V dropped 1 base and J dropped 0 bases, with 10 bases sitting between them. This specimen belongs to a study of T cell repertoires in cytomegalovirus infection. General study findings and limits: CMV-specific TCR beta clonotypes restricted by HLA-C dominated the ex vivo response. Summed frequency of public TCR beta families distinguished CMV carriers with the relevant HLA.

TCRdb itself ran the reads through MiXCR, one entry per CDR3 protein. Here the sample spans more than 85,000 distinct CDR3 sequences, 20% to 30% being singletons. V is TRBV19 and J is TRBJ2-1; maybe TRBD1 (5 bases). The receptor was derived from a human donor in good health (CMV status not recorded). Some clones in this sample may be carry-over from other donors' samples. The specimen sequenced was CD8+ T cells from PBMCs. For the CDR3, the DNA is TGTGCCAGTAGTATAGGGGGCAGCGTCTCCTACAATGAGCAGTTCTTC. Protein: CASSIGGSVSYNEQFF.